This TCR beta chain originates from a study of blood T cell repertoires in COVID-19. Only in-frame clones appear in the TCRdb table, and some are missing; sequencing was by immunoSEQ multiplex PCR. Found here are more than 300,000 clones, around 89% of them singletons; the top ten hold more than 1%. The CDR3 contains 16 residues. From germline, CDR1 is SGHAT and CDR2 FQNNGV. The V and J ends lost 3 bases and 5 bases respectively, with 16 bases between them. The study recruited people aged about 18 to 89 years across 24 US areas. V and J are TRBV11-2 and TRBJ1-4; D unresolved. The sample consisted of PBMCs or T cells enriched from blood (not recorded which). This clonotype was sampled from a woman in her late teens or twenties who had recovered from COVID-19. The CDR3 DNA is TGTGCCAGCAGCTTGGAGGCCCTTCGAACCAATGAAAAACTGTTTTTT. Amino acid sequence: CASSLEALRTNEKLFF.